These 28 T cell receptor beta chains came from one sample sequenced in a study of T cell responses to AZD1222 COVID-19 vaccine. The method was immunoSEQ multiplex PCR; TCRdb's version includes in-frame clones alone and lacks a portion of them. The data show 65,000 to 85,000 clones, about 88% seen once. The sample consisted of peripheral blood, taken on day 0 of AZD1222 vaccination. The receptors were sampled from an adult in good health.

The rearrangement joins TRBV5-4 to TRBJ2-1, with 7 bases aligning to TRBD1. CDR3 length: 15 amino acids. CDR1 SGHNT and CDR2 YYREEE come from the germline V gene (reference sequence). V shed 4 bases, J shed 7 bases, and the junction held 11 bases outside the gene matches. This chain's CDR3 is CASSPLQGFRNEQFF. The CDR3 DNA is TGTGCCAGCAGCCCCTTACAGGGGTTCCGAAATGAGCAGTTCTTC.

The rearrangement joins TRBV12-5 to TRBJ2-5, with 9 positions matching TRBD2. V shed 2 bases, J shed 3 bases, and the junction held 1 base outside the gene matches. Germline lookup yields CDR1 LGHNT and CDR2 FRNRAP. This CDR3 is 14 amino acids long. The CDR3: CASGLSSGEETQYF. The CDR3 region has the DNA TGTGCTAGTGGTTTGTCTAGCGGGGAAGAGACCCAGTACTTC.

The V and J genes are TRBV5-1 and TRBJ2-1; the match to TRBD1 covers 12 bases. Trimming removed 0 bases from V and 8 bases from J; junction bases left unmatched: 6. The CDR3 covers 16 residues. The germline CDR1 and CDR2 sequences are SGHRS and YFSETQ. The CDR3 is CASSLGRGTGGDEQFF. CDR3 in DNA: TGCGCCAGCAGCTTGGGTCGAGGGACAGGGGGCGATGAGCAGTTCTTC.

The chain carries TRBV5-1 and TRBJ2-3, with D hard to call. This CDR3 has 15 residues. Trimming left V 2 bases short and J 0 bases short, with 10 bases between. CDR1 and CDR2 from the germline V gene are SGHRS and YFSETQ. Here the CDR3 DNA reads TGCGCCAGCAGCTTCCAGCAGTCTAGCACAGATACGCAGTATTTT. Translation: CASSFQQSSTDTQYF.

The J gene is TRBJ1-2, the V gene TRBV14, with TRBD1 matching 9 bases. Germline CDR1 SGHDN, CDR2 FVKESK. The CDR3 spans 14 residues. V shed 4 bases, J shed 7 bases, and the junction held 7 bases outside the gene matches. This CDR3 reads CASSPRGQGSGYTF. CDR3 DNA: TGTGCCAGCAGCCCAAGGGGACAGGGCTCTGGCTACACCTTC.

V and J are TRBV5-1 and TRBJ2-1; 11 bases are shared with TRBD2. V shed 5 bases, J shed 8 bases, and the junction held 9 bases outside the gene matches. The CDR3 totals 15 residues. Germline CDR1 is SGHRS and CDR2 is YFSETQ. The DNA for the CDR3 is TGCGCCAGCAGATTCACTAGCGGGAGACTCGATGAGCAGTTCTTC. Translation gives CASRFTSGRLDEQFF.

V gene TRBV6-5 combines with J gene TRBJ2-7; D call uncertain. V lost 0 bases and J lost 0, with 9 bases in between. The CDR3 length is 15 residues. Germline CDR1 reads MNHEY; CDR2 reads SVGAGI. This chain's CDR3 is CASSYSLLSSYEQYF. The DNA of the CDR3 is TGTGCCAGCAGTTACTCGCTTCTCAGCTCCTACGAGCAGTACTTC.

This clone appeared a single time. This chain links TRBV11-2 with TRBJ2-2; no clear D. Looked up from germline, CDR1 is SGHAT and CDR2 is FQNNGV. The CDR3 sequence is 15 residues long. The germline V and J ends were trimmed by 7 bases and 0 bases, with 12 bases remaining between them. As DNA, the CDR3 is TGTGCCAGCATCCCCCAGATAACGAACACCGGGGAGCTGTTTTTT. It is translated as CASIPQITNTGELFF.

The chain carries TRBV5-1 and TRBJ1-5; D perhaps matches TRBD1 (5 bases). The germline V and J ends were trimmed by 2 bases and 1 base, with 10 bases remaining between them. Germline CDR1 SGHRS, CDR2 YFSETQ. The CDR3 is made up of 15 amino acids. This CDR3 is CASSLDSPSNQPQHF. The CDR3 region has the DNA TGCGCCAGCAGCTTAGACAGCCCAAGCAATCAGCCCCAGCATTTT.

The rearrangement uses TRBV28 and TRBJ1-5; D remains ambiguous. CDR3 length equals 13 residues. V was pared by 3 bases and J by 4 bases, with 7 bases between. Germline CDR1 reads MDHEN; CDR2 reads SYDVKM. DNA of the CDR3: TGTGCCAGCAGTTTCCCCTTAAATCAGCCCCAGCATTTT. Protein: CASSFPLNQPQHF.

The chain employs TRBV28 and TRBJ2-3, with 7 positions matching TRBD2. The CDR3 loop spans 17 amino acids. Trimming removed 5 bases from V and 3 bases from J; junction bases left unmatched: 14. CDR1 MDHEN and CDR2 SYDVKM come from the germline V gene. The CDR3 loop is CASSLLGLGVGTDTQYF. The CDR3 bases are TGTGCCAGCAGTCTGCTCGGACTAGGCGTGGGGACAGATACGCAGTATTTT.

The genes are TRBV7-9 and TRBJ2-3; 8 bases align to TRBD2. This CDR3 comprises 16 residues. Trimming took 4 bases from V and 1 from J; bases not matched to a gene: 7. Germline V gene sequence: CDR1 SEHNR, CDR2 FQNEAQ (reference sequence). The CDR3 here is CASSSSSGRGTDTQYF. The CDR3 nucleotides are TGTGCCAGCAGCTCCTCTAGCGGGCGCGGCACAGATACGCAGTATTTT.

The CDR3, as DNA: TGTGCCAGCAGCTACGACAGGTGGAATGAGCAGTTCTTC. It encodes CASSYDRWNEQFF. The gene calls are TRBV12-3 or TRBV12-4 and TRBJ2-1; weak D call: TRBD1 (6 bases). This CDR3 contains 13 residues. Deletions cut 6 bases from V and 7 bases from J, with 13 bases between.

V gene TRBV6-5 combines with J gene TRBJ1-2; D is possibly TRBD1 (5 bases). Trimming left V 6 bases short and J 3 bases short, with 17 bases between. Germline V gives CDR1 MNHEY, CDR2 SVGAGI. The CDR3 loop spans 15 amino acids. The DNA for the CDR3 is TGTGCCAGCAGCTTGGTAGGCGGGGGAGACTATGGCTACACCTTC. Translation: CASSLVGGGDYGYTF.

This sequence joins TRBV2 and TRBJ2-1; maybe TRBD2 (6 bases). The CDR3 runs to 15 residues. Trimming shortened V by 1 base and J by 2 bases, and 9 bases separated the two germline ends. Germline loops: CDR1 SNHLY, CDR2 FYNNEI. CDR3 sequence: CASSEVRGTYNEQFF. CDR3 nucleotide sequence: TGTGCCAGCAGTGAAGTGCGGGGCACCTACAATGAGCAGTTCTTC.

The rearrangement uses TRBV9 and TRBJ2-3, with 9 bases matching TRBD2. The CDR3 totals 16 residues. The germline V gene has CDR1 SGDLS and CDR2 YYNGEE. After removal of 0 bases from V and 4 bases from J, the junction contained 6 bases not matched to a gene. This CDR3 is CASSVGVAGDSDTQYF. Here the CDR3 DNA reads TGTGCCAGCAGCGTAGGAGTAGCGGGGGACTCAGATACGCAGTATTTT. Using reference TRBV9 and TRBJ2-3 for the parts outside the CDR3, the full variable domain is DSGVTQTPKHLITATGQRVTLRCSPRSGDLSVYWYQQSLDQGLQFLIQYYNGEERAKGNILERFSAQQFPDLHSELNLSSLELGDSALYFCASSVGVAGDSDTQYFGPGTRLTVL.

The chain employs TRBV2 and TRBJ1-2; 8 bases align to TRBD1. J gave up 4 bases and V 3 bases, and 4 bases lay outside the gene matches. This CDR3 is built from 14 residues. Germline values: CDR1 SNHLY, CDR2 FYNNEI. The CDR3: CASSEQGAAYGYTF. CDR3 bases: TGTGCCAGCAGTGAGCAGGGGGCTGCCTATGGCTACACCTTC.

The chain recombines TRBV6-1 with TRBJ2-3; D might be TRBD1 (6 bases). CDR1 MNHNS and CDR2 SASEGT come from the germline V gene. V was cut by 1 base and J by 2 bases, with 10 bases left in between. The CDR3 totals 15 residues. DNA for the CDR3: TGTGCCAGCAGTGAAGTAGGACAGCCCACAGATACGCAGTATTTT. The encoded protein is CASSEVGQPTDTQYF.

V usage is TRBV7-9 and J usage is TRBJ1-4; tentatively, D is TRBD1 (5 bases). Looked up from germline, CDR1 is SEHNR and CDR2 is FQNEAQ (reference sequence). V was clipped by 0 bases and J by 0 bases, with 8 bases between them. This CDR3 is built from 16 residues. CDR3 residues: CASSLAGGATNEKLFF. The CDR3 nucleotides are TGTGCCAGCAGCTTAGCTGGGGGAGCAACTAATGAAAAACTGTTTTTT.

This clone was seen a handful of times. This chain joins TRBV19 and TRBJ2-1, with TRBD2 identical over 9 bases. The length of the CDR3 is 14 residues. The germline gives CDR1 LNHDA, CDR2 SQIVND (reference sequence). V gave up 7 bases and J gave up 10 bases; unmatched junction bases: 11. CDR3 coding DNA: TGTGCCAGTACCCGGACTAGCGAGAGATTGGAGCAGTTCTTC. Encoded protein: CASTRTSERLEQFF.

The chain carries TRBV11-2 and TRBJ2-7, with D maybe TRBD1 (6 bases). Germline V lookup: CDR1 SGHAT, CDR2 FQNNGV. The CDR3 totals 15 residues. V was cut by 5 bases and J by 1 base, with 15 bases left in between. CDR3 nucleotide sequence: TGTGCCAGCAGCGTTTCCGGGACAAAATCCTACGAGCAGTACTTC. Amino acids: CASSVSGTKSYEQYF.

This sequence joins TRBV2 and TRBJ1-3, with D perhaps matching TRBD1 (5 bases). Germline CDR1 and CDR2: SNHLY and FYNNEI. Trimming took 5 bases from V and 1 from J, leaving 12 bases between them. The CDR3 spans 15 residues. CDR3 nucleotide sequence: TGTGCCAGCAGTCCGGGACCGGGATCTGGAAACACCATATATTTT. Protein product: CASSPGPGSGNTIYF.

The CDR3 DNA follows: TGTGCCAGTAGTATAGGGGGGGGGCGTCAGCCCCAGCATTTT. Protein product: CASSIGGGRQPQHF. This chain uses TRBV19 with TRBJ1-5; D is possibly TRBD1 (6 bases). Deletions cut 1 base from V and 6 bases from J, with 10 bases between. The germline gives CDR1 LNHDA, CDR2 SQIVND (reference sequence). CDR3 size: 14 residues.

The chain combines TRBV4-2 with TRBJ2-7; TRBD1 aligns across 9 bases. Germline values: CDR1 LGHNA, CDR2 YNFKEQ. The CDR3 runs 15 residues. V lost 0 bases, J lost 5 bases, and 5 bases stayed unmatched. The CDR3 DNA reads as TGTGCCAGCAGCCAAGAAGGGACAGGGACACACGAGCAGTACTTC. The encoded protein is CASSQEGTGTHEQYF.

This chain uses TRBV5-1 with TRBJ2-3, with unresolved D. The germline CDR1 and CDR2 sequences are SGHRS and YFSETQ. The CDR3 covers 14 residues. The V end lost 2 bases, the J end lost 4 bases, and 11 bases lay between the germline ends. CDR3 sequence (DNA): TGCGCCAGCAGCTTCACCCCAGCCGCAGATACGCAGTATTTT. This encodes CASSFTPAADTQYF.

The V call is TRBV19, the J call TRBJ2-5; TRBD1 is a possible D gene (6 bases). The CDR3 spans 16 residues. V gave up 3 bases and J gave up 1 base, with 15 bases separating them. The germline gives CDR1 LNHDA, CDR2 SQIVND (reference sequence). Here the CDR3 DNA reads TGTGCCAGTAGTATTGGGGGTCAGGACAGCCAAGAGACCCAGTACTTC. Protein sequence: CASSIGGQDSQETQYF.

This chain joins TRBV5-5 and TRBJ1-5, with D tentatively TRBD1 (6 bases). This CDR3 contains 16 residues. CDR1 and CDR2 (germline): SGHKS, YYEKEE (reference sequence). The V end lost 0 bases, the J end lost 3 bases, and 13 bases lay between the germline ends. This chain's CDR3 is CASSLAGTSLNQPQHF. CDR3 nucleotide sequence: TGTGCCAGCAGCTTGGCCGGGACAAGTCTCAATCAGCCCCAGCATTTT. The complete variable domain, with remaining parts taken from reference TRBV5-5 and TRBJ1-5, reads DAGVTQSPTHLIKTRGQQVTLRCSPISGHKSVSWYQQVLGQGPQFIFQYYEKEERGRGNFPDRFSARQFPNYSSELNVNALLLGDSALYLCASSLAGTSLNQPQHFGDGTRLSIL.

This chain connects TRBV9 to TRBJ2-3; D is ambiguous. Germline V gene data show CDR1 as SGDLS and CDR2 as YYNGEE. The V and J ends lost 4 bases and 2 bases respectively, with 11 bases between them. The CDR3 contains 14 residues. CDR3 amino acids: CASSPRMSTDTQYF. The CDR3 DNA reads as TGTGCCAGCAGCCCTCGGATGTCCACAGATACGCAGTATTTT.